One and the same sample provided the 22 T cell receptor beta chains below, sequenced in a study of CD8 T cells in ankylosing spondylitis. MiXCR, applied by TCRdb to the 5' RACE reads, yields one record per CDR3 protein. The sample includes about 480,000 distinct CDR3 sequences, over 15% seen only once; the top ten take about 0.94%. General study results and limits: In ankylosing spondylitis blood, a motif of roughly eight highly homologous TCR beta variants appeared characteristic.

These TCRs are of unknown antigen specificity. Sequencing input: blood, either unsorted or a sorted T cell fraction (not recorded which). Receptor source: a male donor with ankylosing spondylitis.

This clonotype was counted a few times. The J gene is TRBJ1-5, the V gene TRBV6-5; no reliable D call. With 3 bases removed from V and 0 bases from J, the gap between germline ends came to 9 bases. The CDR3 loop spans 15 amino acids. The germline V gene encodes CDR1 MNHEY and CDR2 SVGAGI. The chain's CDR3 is CASSYGRYSNQPQHF. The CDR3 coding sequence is TGTGCCAGCAGTTATGGACGGTATAGCAATCAGCCCCAGCATTTT.

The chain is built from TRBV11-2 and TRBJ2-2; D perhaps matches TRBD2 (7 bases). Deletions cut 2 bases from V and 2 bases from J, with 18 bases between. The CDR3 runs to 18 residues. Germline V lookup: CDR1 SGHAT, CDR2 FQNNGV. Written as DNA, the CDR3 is TGTGCCAGCAGCTTATTAAGGGGGGGACGATCAAACACCGGGGAGCTGTTTTTT. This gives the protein CASSLLRGGRSNTGELFF.

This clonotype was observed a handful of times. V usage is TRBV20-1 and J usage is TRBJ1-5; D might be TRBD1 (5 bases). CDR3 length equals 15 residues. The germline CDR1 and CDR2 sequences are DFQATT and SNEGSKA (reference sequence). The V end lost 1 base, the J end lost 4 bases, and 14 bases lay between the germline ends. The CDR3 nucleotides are TGCAGTGCTAGAGTGGGGAGGGGCGGTAATCAGCCCCAGCATTTT. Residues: CSARVGRGGNQPQHF.

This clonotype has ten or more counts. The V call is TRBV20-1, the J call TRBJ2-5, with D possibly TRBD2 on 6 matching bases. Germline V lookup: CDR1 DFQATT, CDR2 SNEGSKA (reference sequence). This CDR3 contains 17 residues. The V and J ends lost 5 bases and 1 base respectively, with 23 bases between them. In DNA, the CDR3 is TGCAGTGCTCCAGGCGCCTTGGAGGGGTTATTCCAAGAGACCCAGTACTTC. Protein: CSAPGALEGLFQETQYF.

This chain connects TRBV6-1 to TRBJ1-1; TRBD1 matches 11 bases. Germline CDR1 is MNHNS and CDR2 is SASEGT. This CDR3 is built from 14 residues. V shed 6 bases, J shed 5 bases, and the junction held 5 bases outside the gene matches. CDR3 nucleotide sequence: TGTGCCAGCAGGGACAGGGGGCGTGGGACTGAAGCTTTCTTT. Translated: CASRDRGRGTEAFF.

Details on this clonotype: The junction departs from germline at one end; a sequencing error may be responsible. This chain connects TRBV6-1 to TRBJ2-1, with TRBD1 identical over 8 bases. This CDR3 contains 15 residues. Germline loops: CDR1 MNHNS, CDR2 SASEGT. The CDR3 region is CASREATGDINEQFF. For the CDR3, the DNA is TGTGCCAGCAGAGAAGCGACAGGGGATATCAATGAGCAGTTCTTC.

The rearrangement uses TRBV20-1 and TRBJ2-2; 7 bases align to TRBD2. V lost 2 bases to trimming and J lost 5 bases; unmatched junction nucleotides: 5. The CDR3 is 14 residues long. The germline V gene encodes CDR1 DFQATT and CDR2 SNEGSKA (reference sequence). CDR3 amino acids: CSARWEGGTGELFF. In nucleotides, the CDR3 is TGCAGTGCTAGATGGGAGGGAGGGACCGGGGAGCTGTTTTTT.

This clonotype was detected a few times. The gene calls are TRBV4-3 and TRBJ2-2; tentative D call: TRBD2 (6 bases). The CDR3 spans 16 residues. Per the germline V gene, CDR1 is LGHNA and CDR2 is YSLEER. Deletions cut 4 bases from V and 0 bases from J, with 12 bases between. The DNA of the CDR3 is TGCGCCAGCAGCCGGGTGTGGGGGGCGAACACCGGGGAGCTGTTTTTT. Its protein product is CASSRVWGANTGELFF.

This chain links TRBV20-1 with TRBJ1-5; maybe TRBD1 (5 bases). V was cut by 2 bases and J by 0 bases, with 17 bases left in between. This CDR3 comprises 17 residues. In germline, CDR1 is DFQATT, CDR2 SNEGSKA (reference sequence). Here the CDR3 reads CSARRGTVFNSNQPQHF. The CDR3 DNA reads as TGCAGTGCTAGAAGGGGAACAGTTTTCAATAGCAATCAGCCCCAGCATTTT.

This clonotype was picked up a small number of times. The CDR3 DNA reads as TGTGCCAGCAGTGATAGAAGCGGGGGGGGCAATGAGCAGTTCTTC. It encodes CASSDRSGGGNEQFF. The chain has TRBV2 and TRBJ2-1; 10 bases agree with TRBD2. The CDR3 covers 15 residues. The germline CDR1 and CDR2 sequences are SNHLY and FYNNEI. After removal of 3 bases from V and 6 bases from J, the junction contained 5 bases not matched to a gene.

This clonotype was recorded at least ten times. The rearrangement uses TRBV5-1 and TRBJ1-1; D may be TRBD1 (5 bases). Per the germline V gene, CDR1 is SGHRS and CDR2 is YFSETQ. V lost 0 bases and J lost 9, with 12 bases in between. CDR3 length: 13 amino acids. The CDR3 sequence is CASSLGGREQAFF. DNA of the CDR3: TGCGCCAGCAGCTTGGGAGGCAGGGAACAAGCTTTCTTT.

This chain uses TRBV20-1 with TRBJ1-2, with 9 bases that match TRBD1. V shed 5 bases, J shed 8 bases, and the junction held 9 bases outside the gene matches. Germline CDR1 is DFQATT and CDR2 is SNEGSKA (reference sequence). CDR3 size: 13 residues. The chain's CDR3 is CSAEEGTGRGYTF. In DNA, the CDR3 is TGCAGTGCTGAGGAAGGGACAGGGAGAGGCTACACCTTC.

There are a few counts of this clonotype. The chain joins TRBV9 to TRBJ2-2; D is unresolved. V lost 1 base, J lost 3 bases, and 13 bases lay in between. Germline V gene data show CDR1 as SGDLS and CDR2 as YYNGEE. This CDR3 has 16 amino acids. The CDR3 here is CASSVYPVPDTGELFF. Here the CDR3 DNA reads TGTGCCAGCAGCGTATATCCGGTTCCCGACACCGGGGAGCTGTTTTTT. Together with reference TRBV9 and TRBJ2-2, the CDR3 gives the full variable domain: DSGVTQTPKHLITATGQRVTLRCSPRSGDLSVYWYQQSLDQGLQFLIQYYNGEERAKGNILERFSAQQFPDLHSELNLSSLELGDSALYFCASSVYPVPDTGELFFGEGSRLTVL.

The CDR3 loop reads CASSSDRSREKLFF. CDR3 bases: TGCGCCAGCAGCAGTGACAGGTCTCGCGAAAAACTGTTTTTT. The gene calls are TRBV5-1 and TRBJ1-4, with D perhaps matching TRBD1 (6 bases). CDR1 is SGHRS and CDR2 is YFSETQ in the germline V gene. This CDR3 contains 14 residues. Trimming stripped 4 bases from V and 8 bases from J, with 15 bases between.

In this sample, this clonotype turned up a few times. For the CDR3, the DNA is TGCGCCAGCAGCGGACGATTTAGCGGGAGAGGTTCCTACAATGAGCAGTTCTTC. Protein: CASSGRFSGRGSYNEQFF. The chain recombines TRBV4-3 with TRBJ2-1; 9 nucleotides line up with TRBD2. Germline assignment: CDR1 LGHNA and CDR2 YSLEER. The CDR3 spans 18 residues. V trimming: 5 bases; J trimming: 1 base; junction bases outside the gene matches: 12.

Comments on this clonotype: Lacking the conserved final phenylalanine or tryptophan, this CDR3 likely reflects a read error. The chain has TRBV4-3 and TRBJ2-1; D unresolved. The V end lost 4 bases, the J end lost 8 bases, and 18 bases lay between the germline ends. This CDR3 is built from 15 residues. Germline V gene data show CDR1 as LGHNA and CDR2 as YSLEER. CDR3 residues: CASSLSLDALYEQFI. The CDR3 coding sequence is TGCGCCAGCAGCCTAAGCTTGGACGCCCTGTATGAGCAGTTCATC.

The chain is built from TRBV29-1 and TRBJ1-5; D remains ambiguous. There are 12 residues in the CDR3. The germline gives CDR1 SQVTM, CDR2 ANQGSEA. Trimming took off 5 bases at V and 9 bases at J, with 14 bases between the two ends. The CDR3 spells CSVSTPAGPQHF. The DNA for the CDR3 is TGCAGCGTTTCGACACCCGCAGGGCCCCAGCATTTT.

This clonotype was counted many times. CDR3 amino acids: CAISDVGTGTYEQYF. In DNA form, the CDR3 reads TGTGCCATCAGTGACGTAGGGACCGGTACCTACGAGCAGTACTTC. The V call is TRBV10-3, the J call TRBJ2-7, with D possibly being TRBD1 or TRBD2 (5 bases each). The CDR3 totals 15 residues. The V and J ends lost 3 bases and 2 bases respectively, with 14 bases between them. Germline V CDR1 and CDR2: ENHRY, SYGVKD.

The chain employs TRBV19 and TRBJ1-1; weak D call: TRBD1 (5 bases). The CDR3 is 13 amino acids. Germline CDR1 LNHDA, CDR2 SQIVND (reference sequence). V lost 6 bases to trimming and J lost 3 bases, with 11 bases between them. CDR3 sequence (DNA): TGTGCCAGTAGACGATTAGGGGACACTGAAGCTTTCTTT. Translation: CASRRLGDTEAFF.

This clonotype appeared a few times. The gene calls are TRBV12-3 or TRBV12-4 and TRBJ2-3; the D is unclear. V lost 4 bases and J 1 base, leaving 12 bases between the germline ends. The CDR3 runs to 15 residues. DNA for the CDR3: TGTGCCAGCAGTTCTGGCCTTAGCCGCACAGATACGCAGTATTTT. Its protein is CASSSGLSRTDTQYF.

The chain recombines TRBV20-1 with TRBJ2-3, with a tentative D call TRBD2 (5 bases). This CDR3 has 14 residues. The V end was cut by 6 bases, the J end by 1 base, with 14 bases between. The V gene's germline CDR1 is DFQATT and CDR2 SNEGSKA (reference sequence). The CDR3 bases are TGCAGTGCCCACGTGAGGGAAGGCACAGATACGCAGTATTTT. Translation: CSAHVREGTDTQYF.

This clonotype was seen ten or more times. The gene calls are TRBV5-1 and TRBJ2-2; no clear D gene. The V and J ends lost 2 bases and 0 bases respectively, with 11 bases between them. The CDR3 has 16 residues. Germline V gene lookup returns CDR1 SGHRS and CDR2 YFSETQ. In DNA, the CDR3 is TGCGCCAGCAGCTTTGGCGACAATACGAACACCGGGGAGCTGTTTTTT. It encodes CASSFGDNTNTGELFF.